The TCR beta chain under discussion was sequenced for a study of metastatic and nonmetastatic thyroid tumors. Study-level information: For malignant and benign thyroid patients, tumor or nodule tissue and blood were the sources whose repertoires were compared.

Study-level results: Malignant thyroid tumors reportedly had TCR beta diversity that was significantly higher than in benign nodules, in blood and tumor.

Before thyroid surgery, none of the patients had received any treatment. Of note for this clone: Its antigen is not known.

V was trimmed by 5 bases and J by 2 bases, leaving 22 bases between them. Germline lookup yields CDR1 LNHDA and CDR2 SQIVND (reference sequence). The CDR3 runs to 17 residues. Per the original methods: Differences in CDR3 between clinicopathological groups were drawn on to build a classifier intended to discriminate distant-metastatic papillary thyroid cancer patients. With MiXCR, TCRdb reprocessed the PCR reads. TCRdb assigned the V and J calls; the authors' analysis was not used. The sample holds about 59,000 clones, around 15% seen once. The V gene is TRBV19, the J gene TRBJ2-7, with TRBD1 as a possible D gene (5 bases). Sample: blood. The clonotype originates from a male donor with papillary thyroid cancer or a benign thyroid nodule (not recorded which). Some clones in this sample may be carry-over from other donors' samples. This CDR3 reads CASSPRASVLSPYEQYF. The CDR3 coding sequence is TGTGCCAGTAGTCCCAGGGCCAGCGTACTAAGCCCCTACGAGCAGTACTTC. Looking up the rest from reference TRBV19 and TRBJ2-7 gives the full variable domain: DGGITQSPKYLFRKEGQNVTLSCEQNLNHDAMYWYRQDPGQGLRLIYYSQIVNDFQKGDIAEGYSVSREKKESFPLTVTSAQKNPTAFYLCASSPRASVLSPYEQYFGPGTRLTVT.